Below, 13 T cell receptor beta chains from the same sample are listed, as sequenced in a study of beta chain features in type 1 diabetes (dated by TCRdb to the late 2010s). Libraries were built with the immunoSEQ multiplex PCR assay. The entire isolated RNA was reverse transcribed using the High Capacity cDNA Reverse Transcription Kit, and thus expressed TCRB transcripts were sequenced. TCRdb obtained this table from immuneACCESS and retained in-frame rearrangements with V and J assigned. These tables miss some clones; where compared with another copy, unresolved V genes account for less than half of the shortfall, and the remainder is unexplained. Within this sample are some 300,000 clones, with about 8% of them counted one time only. The top ten clones comprise roughly 1% of the sample. Sequenced: central memory CD4+ T cells from blood. The receptors stem from a woman aged 18-29 years in good health.

For this clone: A junction boundary mismatches the germline segment, possibly from a read error. The chain employs TRBV7-2 and TRBJ2-3; D perhaps matches TRBD1 (5 bases). This CDR3 has 15 residues. Germline assignment: CDR1 SGHTA and CDR2 FQGNSA. The CDR3 reads CASSQGANSEDTQYF. CDR3 DNA sequence: TGCGCCAGCAGCCAAGGGGCAAATTCGGAAGATACGCAGTATTTT.

This clone has ten or more counts. The chain couples TRBV5-4 to TRBJ2-1; 8 bases match TRBD2. V trimming: 5 bases; J trimming: 10 bases; junction bases outside the gene matches: 8. The CDR3 sequence is 13 residues long. The germline V gene has CDR1 SGHNT and CDR2 YYREEE (reference sequence). The CDR3 protein is CASSSHGGDEQFF. The CDR3 region has the DNA TGTGCCAGCAGTTCCCACGGGGGGGACGAGCAGTTCTTC. The full variable domain, with the rest looked up from reference TRBV5-4 and TRBJ2-1, is ETGVTQSPTHLIKTRGQQVTLRCSSQSGHNTVSWYQQALGQGPQFIFQYYREEENGRGNFPPRFSGLQFPNYSSELNVNALELDDSALYLCASSSHGGDEQFFGPGTRLTVL.

This chain links TRBV5-6 with TRBJ1-6, with TRBD1 matching over 8 bases. CDR1 and CDR2 from the germline V gene are SGHDT and YYEEEE. The CDR3 has 17 amino acids. The V and J ends lost 2 bases and 2 bases, in that order; junction bases with no gene match: 6. CDR3 sequence reads: CASSLGQGGAYNSPLHF. As DNA, the CDR3 is TGTGCCAGCAGCTTAGGACAGGGAGGCGCCTATAATTCACCCCTCCACTTT.

The chain joins TRBV11-3 to TRBJ2-5, with D tentatively TRBD1 (5 bases). The end of the DNA aligns better with TRBJ2-7, so the J call may be wrong. Germline assignment: CDR1 SGHNT and CDR2 YENEEA. The CDR3 has 13 amino acids. CDR3 loop: CASSRGGSYEQYF. In nucleotides, the CDR3 is TGTGCCAGCAGCAGGGGTGGCTCCTACGAGCAGTACTTC.

Many counts were recorded for this clone. This chain connects TRBV5-1 to TRBJ2-3; 9 nucleotides line up with TRBD1. The trim removed 0 bases at V and 4 bases at J, leaving 3 bases unmatched. The CDR3 is 15 amino acids. Per the germline V gene, CDR1 is SGHRS and CDR2 is YFSETQ. The CDR3 reads CASSLGDRASDTQYF. For the CDR3, the DNA is TGCGCCAGCAGCTTGGGGGACAGGGCCTCAGATACGCAGTATTTT.

This chain links TRBV6-5 with TRBJ2-3; 8 bases align to TRBD2. The CDR3 contains 14 residues. Germline lookup yields CDR1 MNHEY and CDR2 SVGAGI. The junction had 2 bases not matched to a gene; V was cut back by 0 bases and J by 6 bases. The CDR3 region has the DNA TGTGCCAGCAGTTACTCGCGGGAGGCCGATACGCAGTATTTT. Translated: CASSYSREADTQYF.

The CDR3 reads CASSFETGHGYTF. The CDR3 DNA is TGTGCCAGCAGCTTCGAGACAGGGCATGGCTACACCTTC. The chain is built from TRBV5-4 and TRBJ1-2; TRBD1 matches at 7 bases. The V and J ends lost 2 bases and 6 bases, in that order; junction bases with no gene match: 4. CDR1 and CDR2 from the germline V gene are SGHNT and YYREEE (reference sequence). CDR3 length equals 13 residues.

This clone was recorded many times. V and J are TRBV9 and TRBJ2-4, with D uncertain. Looked up from germline, CDR1 is SGDLS and CDR2 is YYNGEE. The V and J ends lost 4 bases and 9 bases respectively, with 11 bases between them. The CDR3 extends over 12 amino acids. This chain's CDR3 is CASSPYGGIQYF. DNA for the CDR3: TGTGCCAGCAGCCCCTACGGTGGCATTCAGTACTTC.

V usage is TRBV9 and J usage is TRBJ1-6, with TRBD1 identical over 8 bases. Germline-derived CDR1 and CDR2 are SGDLS and YYNGEE. Trimming cost V 3 bases and J 8 bases; bases outside gene matches: 1. CDR3 length equals 13 residues. DNA for the CDR3: TGTGCCAGCAGCGGGACAGGGTATTCACCCCTCCACTTT. It encodes CASSGTGYSPLHF. Complete variable domain (other parts from reference TRBV9 and TRBJ1-6): DSGVTQTPKHLITATGQRVTLRCSPRSGDLSVYWYQQSLDQGLQFLIQYYNGEERAKGNILERFSAQQFPDLHSELNLSSLELGDSALYFCASSGTGYSPLHFGNGTRLTVT.

The rearrangement uses TRBV18 and TRBJ2-2; D gene ambiguous. V dropped 3 bases and J dropped 2 bases, with 10 bases sitting between them. CDR1 is KGHSH and CDR2 is LQKENI in the germline V gene. This CDR3 contains 15 residues. Written as DNA, the CDR3 is TGTGCCAGCTCACCGACCGGGCCTAACACCGGGGAGCTGTTTTTT. Translation: CASSPTGPNTGELFF.

This clone was seen ten or more times. The J gene is TRBJ1-4, the V gene TRBV7-9, with D uncertain. The CDR3 loop spans 15 amino acids. Germline assignment: CDR1 SEHNR and CDR2 FQNEAQ (reference sequence). The ends were cut back, 5 bases at V and 8 bases at J, with 18 bases in the middle. CDR3 DNA sequence: TGTGCCAGCAGCCCACGGGAGCTGCGCTCCGAAAAACTGTTTTTT. Amino acids: CASSPRELRSEKLFF.

This clone was detected only a few times. The chain combines TRBV14 with TRBJ2-1; tentatively, D is TRBD2 (6 bases). This CDR3 contains 12 residues. With 6 bases removed from V and 11 bases from J, the gap between germline ends came to 14 bases. Germline V gives CDR1 SGHDN, CDR2 FVKESK. The CDR3 reads CASSYGRGKQFF. In DNA, the CDR3 is TGTGCCAGCAGTTATGGGCGGGGAAAGCAGTTCTTC.

This clone was seen only a few times. The V and J genes are TRBV5-1 and TRBJ1-2; perhaps TRBD1 as D (5 bases). The V gene lost 6 bases and the J gene lost 2 bases, with 20 bases spanning the gap. CDR1 is SGHRS, CDR2 YFSETQ, per germline. The CDR3 has 16 residues. CDR3 coding DNA: TGCGCCAGCAAACGGGGCTACAGGCCAGAAAACTATGGCTACACCTTC. Amino acid sequence: CASKRGYRPENYGYTF.